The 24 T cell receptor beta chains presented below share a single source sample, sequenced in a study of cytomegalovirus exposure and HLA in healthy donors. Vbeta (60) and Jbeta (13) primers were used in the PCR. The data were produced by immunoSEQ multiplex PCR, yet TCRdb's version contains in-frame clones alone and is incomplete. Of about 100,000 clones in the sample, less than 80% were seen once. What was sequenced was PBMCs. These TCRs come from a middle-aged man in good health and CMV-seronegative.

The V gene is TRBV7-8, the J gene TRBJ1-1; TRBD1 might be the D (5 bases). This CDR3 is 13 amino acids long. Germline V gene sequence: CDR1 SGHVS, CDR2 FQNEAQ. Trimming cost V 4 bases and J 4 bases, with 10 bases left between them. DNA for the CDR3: TGTGCCAGCAGCTGGTCCGGGGGCACTGAAGCTTTCTTT. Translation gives CASSWSGGTEAFF.

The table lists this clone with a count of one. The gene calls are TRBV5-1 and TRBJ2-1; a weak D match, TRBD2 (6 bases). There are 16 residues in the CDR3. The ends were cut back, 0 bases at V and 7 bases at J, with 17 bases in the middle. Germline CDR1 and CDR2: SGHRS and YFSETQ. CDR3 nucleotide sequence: TGCGCCAGCAGCTTGGCGGGGGTTGGGGTGGAGAATGAGCAGTTCTTC. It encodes CASSLAGVGVENEQFF.

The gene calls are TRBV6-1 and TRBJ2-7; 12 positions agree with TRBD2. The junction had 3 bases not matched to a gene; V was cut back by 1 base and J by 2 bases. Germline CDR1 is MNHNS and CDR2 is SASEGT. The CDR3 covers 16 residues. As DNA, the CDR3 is TGTGCCAGCAGTGAAGGTACTAGCGGGGGGACCTACGAGCAGTACTTC. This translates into CASSEGTSGGTYEQYF.

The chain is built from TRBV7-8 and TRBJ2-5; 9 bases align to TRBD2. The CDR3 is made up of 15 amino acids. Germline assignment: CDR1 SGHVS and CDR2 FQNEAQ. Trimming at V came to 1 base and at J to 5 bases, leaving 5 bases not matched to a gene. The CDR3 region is CASSLGRGGGETQYF. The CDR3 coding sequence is TGTGCCAGCAGCTTAGGGCGGGGGGGCGGTGAGACCCAGTACTTC.

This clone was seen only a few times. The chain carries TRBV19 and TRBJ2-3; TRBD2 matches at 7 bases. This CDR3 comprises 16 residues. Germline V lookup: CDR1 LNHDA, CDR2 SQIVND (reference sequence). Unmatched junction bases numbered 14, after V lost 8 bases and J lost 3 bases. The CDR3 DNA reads TGTGCCAGTGCGCCGAGAGACGGAGCGGGGACAGATACGCAGTATTTT. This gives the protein CASAPRDGAGTDTQYF.

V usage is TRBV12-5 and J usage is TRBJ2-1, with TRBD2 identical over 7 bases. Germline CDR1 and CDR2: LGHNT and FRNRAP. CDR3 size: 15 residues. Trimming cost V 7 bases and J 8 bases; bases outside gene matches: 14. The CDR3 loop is CASASSLARPDEQFF. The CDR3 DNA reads TGTGCTAGTGCCTCATCACTAGCGAGACCGGATGAGCAGTTCTTC.

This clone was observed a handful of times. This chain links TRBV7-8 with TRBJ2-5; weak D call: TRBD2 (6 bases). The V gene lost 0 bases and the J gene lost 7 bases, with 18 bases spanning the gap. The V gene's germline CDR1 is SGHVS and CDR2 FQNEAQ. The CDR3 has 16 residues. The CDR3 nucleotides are TGTGCCAGCAGCTTAGCGGGCTCTGGGCGGGGACCGACCCAGTACTTC. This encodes CASSLAGSGRGPTQYF.

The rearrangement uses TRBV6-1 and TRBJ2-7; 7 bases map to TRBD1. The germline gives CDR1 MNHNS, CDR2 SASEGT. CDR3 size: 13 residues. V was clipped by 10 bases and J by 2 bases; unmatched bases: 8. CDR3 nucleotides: TGTGCCACCTCCCCGACAGGGACCTACGAGCAGTACGTC. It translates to CATSPTGTYEQYV.

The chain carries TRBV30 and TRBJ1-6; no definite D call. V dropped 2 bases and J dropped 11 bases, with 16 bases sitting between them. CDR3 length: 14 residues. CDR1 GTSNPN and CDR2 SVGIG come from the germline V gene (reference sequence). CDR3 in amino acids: CAWSFVNFGTPLHF. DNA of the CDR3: TGTGCCTGGAGTTTCGTCAATTTCGGGACACCCCTCCACTTT. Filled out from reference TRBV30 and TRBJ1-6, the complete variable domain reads SQTIHQWPATLVQPVGSPLSLECTVEGTSNPNLYWYRQAAGRGLQLLFYSVGIGQISSEVPQNLSASRPQDRQFILSSKKLLLSDSGFYLCAWSFVNFGTPLHFGNGTRLTVT.

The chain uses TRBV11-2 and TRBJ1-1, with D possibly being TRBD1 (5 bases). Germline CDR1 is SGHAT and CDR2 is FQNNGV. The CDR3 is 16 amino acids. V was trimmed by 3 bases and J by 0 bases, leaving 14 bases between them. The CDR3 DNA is TGTGCCAGCAGCTTTACAGGCTTGCAGCTGAACACTGAAGCTTTCTTT. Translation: CASSFTGLQLNTEAFF. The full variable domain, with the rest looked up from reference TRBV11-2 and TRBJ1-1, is EAGVAQSPRYKIIEKRQSVAFWCNPISGHATLYWYQQILGQGPKLLIQFQNNGVVDDSQLPKDRFSAERLKGVDSTLKIQPAKLEDSAVYLCASSFTGLQLNTEAFFGQGTRLTVV.

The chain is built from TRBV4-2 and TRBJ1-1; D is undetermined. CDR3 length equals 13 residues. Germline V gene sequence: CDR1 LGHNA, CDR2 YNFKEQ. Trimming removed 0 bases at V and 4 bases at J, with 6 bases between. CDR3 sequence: CASSQDTVTEAFF. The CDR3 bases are TGTGCCAGCAGCCAAGACACGGTCACTGAAGCTTTCTTT.

Here the CDR3 reads CASSILARGANVLTF. The CDR3 region has the DNA TGTGCCAGTAGTATCCTGGCCCGCGGGGCCAACGTCCTGACTTTC. V and J are TRBV19 and TRBJ2-6, with D uncertain. Per the germline V gene, CDR1 is LNHDA and CDR2 is SQIVND (reference sequence). The CDR3 covers 15 residues. V lost 3 bases, J lost 4 bases, and 10 bases lay in between. Complete variable domain (other parts from reference TRBV19 and TRBJ2-6): DGGITQSPKYLFRKEGQNVTLSCEQNLNHDAMYWYRQDPGQGLRLIYYSQIVNDFQKGDIAEGYSVSREKKESFPLTVTSAQKNPTAFYLCASSILARGANVLTFGAGSRLTVL.

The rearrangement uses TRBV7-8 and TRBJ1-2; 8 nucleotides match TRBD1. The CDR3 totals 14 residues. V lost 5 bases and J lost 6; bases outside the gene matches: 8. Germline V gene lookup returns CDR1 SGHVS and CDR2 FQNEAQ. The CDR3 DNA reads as TGTGCCAGCAGCCCTCCTCAGGGGGCCCATGGCTACACCTTC. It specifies CASSPPQGAHGYTF.

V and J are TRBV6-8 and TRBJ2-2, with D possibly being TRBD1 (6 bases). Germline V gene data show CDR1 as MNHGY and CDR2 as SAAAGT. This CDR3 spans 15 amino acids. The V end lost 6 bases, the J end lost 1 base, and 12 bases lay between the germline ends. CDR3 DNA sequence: TGTGCCAGCAGGGCACAGGGCCTGAACACCGGGGAGCTGTTTTTT. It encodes CASRAQGLNTGELFF.

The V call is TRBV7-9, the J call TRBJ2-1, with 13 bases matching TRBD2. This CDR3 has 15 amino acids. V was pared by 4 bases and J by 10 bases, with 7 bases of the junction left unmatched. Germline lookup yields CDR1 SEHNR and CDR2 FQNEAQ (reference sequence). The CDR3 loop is CASSWGTSGVWEQFF. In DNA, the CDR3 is TGTGCCAGCAGCTGGGGGACTAGCGGGGTCTGGGAGCAGTTCTTC.

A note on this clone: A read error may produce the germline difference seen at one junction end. CDR3: CSSSLRQGGGKLFF. Here the CDR3 DNA reads TGTTCCAGCAGCCTCCGCCAGGGAGGTGGAAAACTGTTTTTT. The chain recombines TRBV7-9 with TRBJ1-4; tentative D call: TRBD1 (5 bases). This CDR3 region has 14 residues. The germline gives CDR1 SEHNR, CDR2 FQNEAQ (reference sequence).

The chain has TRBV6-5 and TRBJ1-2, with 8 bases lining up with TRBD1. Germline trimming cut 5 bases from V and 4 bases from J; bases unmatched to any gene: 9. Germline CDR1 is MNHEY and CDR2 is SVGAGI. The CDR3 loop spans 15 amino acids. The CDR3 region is CASSTQGAFSYGYTF. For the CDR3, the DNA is TGTGCCAGCAGTACCCAGGGGGCGTTCAGCTATGGCTACACCTTC.

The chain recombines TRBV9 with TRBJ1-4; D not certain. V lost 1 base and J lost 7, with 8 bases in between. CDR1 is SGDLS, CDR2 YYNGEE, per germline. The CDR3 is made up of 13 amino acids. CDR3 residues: CASSVIPGEKLFF. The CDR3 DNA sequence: TGTGCCAGCAGCGTAATCCCGGGTGAAAAACTGTTTTTT.

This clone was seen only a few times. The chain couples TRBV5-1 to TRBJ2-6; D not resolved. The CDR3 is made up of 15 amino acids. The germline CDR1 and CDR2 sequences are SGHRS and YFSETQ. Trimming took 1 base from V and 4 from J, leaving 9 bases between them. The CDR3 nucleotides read TGCGCCAGCAGCTTGTCAGGCACCGGGGCCAACGTCCTGACTTTC. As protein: CASSLSGTGANVLTF.

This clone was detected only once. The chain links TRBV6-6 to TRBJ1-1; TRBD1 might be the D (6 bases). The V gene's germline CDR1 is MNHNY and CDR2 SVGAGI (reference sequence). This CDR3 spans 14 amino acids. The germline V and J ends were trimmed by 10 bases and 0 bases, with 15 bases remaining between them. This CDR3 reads CATGGGVLNTEAFF. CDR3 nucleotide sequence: TGTGCCACCGGAGGGGGGGTCCTGAACACTGAAGCTTTCTTT.

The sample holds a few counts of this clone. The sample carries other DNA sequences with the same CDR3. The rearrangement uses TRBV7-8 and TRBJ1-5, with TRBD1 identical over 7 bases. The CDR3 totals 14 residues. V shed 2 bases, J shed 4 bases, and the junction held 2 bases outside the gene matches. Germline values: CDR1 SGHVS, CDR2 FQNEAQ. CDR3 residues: CASSLPGGNQPQHF. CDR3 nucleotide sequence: TGTGCCAGCAGCTTACCAGGGGGAAATCAGCCCCAGCATTTT.

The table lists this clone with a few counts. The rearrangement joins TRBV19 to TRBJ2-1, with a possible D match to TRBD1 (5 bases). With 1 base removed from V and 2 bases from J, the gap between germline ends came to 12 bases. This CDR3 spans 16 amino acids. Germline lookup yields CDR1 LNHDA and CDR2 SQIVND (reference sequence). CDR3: CASSIGSDRTYNEQFF. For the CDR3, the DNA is TGTGCCAGTAGTATAGGGAGTGACAGAACCTACAATGAGCAGTTCTTC.

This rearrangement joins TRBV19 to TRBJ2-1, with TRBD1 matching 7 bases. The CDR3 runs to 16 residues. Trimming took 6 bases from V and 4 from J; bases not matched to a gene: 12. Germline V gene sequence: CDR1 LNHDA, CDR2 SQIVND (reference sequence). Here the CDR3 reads CASSPRSGQRYNEQFF. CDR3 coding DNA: TGTGCCAGTAGCCCCCGGTCGGGACAGAGATACAATGAGCAGTTCTTC. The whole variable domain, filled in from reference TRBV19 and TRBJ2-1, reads DGGITQSPKYLFRKEGQNVTLSCEQNLNHDAMYWYRQDPGQGLRLIYYSQIVNDFQKGDIAEGYSVSREKKESFPLTVTSAQKNPTAFYLCASSPRSGQRYNEQFFGPGTRLTVL.

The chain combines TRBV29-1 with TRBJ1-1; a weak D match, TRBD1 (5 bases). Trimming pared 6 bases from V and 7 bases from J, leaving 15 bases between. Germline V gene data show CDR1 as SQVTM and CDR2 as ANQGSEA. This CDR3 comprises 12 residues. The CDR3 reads CSVGRDGGEAFF. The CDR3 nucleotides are TGCAGCGTGGGACGGGACGGGGGTGAAGCTTTCTTT.